The TCR beta chain described here comes from a study of cytomegalovirus exposure and HLA in healthy donors. Findings and caveats of the study: Researchers reported in a later analysis that a missense DCLRE1C variant was tied to TCR beta V- and J-gene trimming. Across donors, most TCRs were seen rarely, yet some public ones were widespread. Another analysis was done later, and it associated 17,000 or so TCR beta sequences with HLA alleles at 0.05 false discovery rate.

This clone occurred once. Its target is unknown. The primer mix had 60 Vbeta and 13 Jbeta primers. Clones were read by immunoSEQ multiplex PCR, and TCRdb kept only the in-frame ones, dropping some. The sample includes roughly 98,000 clones, around 77% of them seen just once. Sequenced material: PBMCs. The source of this sequence is a female donor in good health and CMV-seronegative.

The DNA for the CDR3 is TGCGCCAGCAGCTTGGCGACAGGGGCGACACACACAGATACGCAGTATTTT. Amino acids: CASSLATGATHTDTQYF. This chain connects TRBV5-1 to TRBJ2-3; 8 nucleotides align to TRBD1. V trimming: 0 bases; J trimming: 2 bases; junction bases outside the gene matches: 8. Germline CDR1 is SGHRS and CDR2 is YFSETQ. The CDR3 loop spans 17 amino acids.